This TCR beta chain stems from a study of cytomegalovirus exposure and HLA in healthy donors. Study conclusions and caveats: Cytomegalovirus status was reportedly diagnosed by the classifier with high sensitivity and specificity.

Trimming pared 6 bases from V and 10 bases from J, leaving 10 bases between. The germline V gene encodes CDR1 SGHTA and CDR2 FQGNSA. The CDR3 contains 11 residues. Use of 60 Vbeta and 13 Jbeta primers characterized the PCR. The data were produced by immunoSEQ multiplex PCR, yet TCRdb's version contains in-frame clones alone and is incomplete. The table shows about 140,000 clones, with less than 10% occurring only once. On this clone: As yet, its antigen is unknown.

Sequencing used PBMCs. J is TRBJ1-5 and V is TRBV7-2, with D possibly TRBD1 on 5 matching bases. The source is a man in his fifties or sixties in good health and CMV-seronegative. The CDR3 sequence: CASRLGGPQHF. The CDR3 DNA follows: TGTGCCAGCAGGTTGGGGGGACCCCAGCATTTT.